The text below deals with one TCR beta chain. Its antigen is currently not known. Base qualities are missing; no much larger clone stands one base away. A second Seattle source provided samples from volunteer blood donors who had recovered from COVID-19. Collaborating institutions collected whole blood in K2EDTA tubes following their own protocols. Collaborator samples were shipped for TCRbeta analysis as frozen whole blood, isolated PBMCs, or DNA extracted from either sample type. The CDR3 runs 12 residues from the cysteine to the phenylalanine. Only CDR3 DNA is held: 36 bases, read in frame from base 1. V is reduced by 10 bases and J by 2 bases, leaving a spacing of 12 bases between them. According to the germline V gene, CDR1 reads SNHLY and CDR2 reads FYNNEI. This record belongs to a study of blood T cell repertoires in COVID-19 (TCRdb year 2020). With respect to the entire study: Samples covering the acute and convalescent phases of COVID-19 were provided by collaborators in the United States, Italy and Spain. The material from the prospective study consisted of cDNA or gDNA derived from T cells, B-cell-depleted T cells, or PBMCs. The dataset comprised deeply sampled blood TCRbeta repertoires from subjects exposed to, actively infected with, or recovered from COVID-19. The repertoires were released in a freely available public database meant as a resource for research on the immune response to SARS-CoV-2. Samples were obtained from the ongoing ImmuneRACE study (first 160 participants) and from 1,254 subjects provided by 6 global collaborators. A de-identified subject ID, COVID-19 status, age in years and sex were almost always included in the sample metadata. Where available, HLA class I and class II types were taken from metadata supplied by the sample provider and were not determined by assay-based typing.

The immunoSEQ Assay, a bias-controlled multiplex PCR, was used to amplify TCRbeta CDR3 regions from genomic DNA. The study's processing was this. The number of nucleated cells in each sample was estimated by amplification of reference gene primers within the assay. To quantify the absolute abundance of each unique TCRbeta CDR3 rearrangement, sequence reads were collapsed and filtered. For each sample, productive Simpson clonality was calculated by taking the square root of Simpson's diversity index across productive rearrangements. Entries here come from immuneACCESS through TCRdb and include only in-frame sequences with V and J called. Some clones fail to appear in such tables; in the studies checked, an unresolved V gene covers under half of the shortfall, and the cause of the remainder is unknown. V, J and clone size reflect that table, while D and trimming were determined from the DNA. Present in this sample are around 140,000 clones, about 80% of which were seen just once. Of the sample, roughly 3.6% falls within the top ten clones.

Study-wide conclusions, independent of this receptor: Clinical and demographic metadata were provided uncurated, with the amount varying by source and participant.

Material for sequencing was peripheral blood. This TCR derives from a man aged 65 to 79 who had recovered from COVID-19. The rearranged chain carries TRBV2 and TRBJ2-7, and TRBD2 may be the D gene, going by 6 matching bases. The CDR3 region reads CATRDFAYEQYF. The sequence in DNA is TGTGCCACTCGGGACTTTGCCTACGAGCAGTACTTC.